What follows is one T cell receptor (beta chain) and its context. The CDR3 has 14 amino acids. Germline V gene lookup returns CDR1 SGHAT and CDR2 FQNNGV. V shed 3 bases and J shed 0 bases, with 8 bases lying between them. This sample was taken from a study of cytomegalovirus exposure and HLA in healthy donors. Only in-frame clones appear in the TCRdb table, and some are missing; sequencing was by immunoSEQ multiplex PCR. The table lists a few hundred thousand clones, 80% to 85% of them singletons, with over 13% in the top ten. This clonotype originated in a woman in her thirties in good health and CMV-seropositive. Sequenced sample: PBMCs. This rearrangement joins TRBV11-2 to TRBJ1-1; D unclear. The CDR3 DNA reads TGTGCCAGCAGCTTCCCCGTAATGAACACTGAAGCTTTCTTT. Translated: CASSFPVMNTEAFF.